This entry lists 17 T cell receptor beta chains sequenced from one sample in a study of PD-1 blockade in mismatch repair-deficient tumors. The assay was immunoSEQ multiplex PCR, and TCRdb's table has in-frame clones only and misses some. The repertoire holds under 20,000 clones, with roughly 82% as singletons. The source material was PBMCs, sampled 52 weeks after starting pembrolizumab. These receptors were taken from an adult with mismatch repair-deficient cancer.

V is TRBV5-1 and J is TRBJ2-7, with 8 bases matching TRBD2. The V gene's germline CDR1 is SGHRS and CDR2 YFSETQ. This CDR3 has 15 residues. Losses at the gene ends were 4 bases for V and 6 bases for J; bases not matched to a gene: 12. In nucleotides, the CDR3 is TGCGCCAGCAGCCCCTCAGCGGGAGCTGGCCTCGAGCAGTACTTC. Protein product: CASSPSAGAGLEQYF.

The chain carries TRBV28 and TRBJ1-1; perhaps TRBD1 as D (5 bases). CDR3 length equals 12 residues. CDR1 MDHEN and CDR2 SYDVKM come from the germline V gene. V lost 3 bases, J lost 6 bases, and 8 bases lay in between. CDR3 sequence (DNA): TGTGCCAGCAGTTTTCAAGGGGCTGAAGCTTTCTTT. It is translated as CASSFQGAEAFF.

The chain's CDR3 is CASRTGTGGSPLHF. The CDR3 DNA follows: TGTGCCAGCAGAACCGGGACAGGGGGATCACCCCTCCACTTT. The gene calls are TRBV28 and TRBJ1-6; 11 nucleotides match TRBD1. This CDR3 spans 14 amino acids. Germline V gene data show CDR1 as MDHEN and CDR2 as SYDVKM. Unmatched junction bases numbered 5, after V lost 6 bases and J lost 10 bases.

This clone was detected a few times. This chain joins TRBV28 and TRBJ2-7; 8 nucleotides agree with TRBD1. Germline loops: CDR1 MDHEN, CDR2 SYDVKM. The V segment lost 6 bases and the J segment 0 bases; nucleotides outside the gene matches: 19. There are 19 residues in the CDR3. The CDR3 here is CASSTEGTSDRDLSYEQYF. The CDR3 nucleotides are TGTGCCAGCAGCACAGAGGGGACCTCGGACAGGGACCTCTCCTACGAGCAGTACTTC.

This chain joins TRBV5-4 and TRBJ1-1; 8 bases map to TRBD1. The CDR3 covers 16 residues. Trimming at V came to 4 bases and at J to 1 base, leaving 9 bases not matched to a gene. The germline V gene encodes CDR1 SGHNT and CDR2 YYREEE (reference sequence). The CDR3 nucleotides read TGTGCCAGCAGCCCGGGACAGGCGCGACCGAACACTGAAGCTTTCTTT. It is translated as CASSPGQARPNTEAFF.

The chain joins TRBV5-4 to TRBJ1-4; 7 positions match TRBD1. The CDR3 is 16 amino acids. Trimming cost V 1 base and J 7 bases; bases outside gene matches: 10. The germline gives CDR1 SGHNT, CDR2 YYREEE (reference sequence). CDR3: CASSLKSRGPVEKLFF. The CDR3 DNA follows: TGTGCCAGCAGCTTGAAAAGTAGGGGGCCGGTTGAAAAACTGTTTTTT.

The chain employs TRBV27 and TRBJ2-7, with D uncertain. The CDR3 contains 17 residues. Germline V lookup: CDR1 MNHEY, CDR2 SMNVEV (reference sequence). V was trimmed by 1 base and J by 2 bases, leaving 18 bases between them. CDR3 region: CASSLLHGDRVTYEQYF. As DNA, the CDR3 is TGTGCCAGCAGTTTATTACACGGAGATCGGGTTACCTACGAGCAGTACTTC.

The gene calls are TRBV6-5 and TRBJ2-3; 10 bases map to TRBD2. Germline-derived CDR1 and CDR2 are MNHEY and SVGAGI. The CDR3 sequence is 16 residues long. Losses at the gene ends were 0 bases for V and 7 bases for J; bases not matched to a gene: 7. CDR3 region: CASSYSTLAGVNTQYF. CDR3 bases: TGTGCCAGCAGTTACTCGACGCTAGCGGGAGTGAATACGCAGTATTTT.

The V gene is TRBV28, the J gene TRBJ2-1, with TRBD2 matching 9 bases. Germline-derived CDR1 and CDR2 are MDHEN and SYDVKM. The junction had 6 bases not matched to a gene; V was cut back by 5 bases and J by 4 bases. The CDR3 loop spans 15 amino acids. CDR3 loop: CASSDQREAYNEQFF. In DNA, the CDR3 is TGTGCCAGCAGTGACCAGCGGGAGGCGTACAATGAGCAGTTCTTC.

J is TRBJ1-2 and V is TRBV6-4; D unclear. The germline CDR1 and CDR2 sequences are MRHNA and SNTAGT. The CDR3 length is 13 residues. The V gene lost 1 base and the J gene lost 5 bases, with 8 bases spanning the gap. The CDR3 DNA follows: TGTGCCAGCAGTGACTTTTCCAATTATGGCTACACCTTC. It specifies CASSDFSNYGYTF.

The CDR3 here is CASSYGWGVYGYTF. CDR3 nucleotides: TGTGCCAGCAGTTACGGCTGGGGGGTCTATGGCTACACCTTC. The rearrangement joins TRBV6-6 to TRBJ1-2, with a tentative D call TRBD1 (5 bases). V was trimmed by 2 bases and J by 4 bases, leaving 11 bases between them. This CDR3 comprises 14 residues. CDR1 is MNHNY, CDR2 SVGAGI, per germline (reference sequence).

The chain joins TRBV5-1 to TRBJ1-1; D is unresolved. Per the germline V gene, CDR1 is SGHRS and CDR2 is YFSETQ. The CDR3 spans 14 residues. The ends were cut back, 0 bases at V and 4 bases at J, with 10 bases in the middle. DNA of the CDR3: TGCGCCAGCAGCTTGGAACGGGGAGGCACTGAAGCTTTCTTT. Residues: CASSLERGGTEAFF.

For the CDR3, the DNA is TGTGCCAGCAGCTCTCTAGGAAACAATGAGCAGTTCTTC. Protein product: CASSSLGNNEQFF. The V and J genes are TRBV14 and TRBJ2-1; D is ambiguous. This CDR3 region has 13 residues. Trimming removed 5 bases at V and 5 bases at J, with 10 bases between. Germline lookup yields CDR1 SGHDN and CDR2 FVKESK.

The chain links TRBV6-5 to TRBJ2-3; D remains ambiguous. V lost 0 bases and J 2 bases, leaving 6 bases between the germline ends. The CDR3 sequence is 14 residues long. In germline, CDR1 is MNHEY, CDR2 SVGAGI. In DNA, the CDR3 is TGTGCCAGCAGTTACTCGTCCCTCACAGATACGCAGTATTTT. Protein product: CASSYSSLTDTQYF.

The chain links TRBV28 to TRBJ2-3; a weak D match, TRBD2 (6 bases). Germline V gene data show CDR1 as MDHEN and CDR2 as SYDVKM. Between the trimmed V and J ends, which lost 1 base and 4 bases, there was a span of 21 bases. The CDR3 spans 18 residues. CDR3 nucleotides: TGTGCCAGCAGTTTATCGGCAAATCTAATAGCGGAGGCAGATACGCAGTATTTT. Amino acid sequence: CASSLSANLIAEADTQYF.

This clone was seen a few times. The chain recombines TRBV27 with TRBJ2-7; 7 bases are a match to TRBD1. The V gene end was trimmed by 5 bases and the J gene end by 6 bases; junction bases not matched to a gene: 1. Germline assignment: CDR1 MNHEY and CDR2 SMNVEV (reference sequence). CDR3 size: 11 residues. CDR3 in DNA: TGTGCCAGCAGTAGGACAGGCGAGCAGTACTTC. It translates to CASSRTGEQYF.

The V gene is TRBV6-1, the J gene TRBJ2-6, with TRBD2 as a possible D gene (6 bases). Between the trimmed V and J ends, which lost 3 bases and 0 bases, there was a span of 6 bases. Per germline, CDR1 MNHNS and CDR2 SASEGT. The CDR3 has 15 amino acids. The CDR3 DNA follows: TGTGCCAGCAGTGAGGGGGGCTCTGGGGCCAACGTCCTGACTTTC. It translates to CASSEGGSGANVLTF.